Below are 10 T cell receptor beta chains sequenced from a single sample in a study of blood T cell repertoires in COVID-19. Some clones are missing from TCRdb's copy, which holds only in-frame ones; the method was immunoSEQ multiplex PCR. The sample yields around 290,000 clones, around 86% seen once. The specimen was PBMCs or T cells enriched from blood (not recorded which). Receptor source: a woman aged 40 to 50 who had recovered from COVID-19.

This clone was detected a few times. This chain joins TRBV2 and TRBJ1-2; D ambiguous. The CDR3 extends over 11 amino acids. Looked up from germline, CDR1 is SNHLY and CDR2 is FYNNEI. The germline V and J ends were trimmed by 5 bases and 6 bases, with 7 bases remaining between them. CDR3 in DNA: TGTGCCAGCAGTTCGGGGAATGGCTACACCTTC. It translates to CASSSGNGYTF.

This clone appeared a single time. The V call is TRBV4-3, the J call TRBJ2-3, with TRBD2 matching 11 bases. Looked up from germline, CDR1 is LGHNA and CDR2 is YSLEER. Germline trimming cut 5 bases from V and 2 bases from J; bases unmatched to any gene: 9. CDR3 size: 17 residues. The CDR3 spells CASSSSLSGRDTDTQYF. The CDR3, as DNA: TGCGCCAGCAGCAGCTCCCTTAGCGGGAGGGACACAGATACGCAGTATTTT.

The CDR3 coding sequence is TGTGCCAGCAGGGACAGGGGACCCTACGAGCAGTACTTC. This encodes CASRDRGPYEQYF. V usage is TRBV6-5 and J usage is TRBJ2-7, with 9 positions matching TRBD1. This CDR3 has 13 amino acids. Trimming at V came to 6 bases and at J to 2 bases, leaving 2 bases not matched to a gene. The germline gives CDR1 MNHEY, CDR2 SVGAGI.

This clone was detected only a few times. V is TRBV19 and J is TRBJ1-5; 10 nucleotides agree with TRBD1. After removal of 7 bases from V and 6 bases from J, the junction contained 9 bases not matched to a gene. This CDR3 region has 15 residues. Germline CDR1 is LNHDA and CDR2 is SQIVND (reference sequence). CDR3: CASNPGTGDAQPQHF. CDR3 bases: TGTGCCAGTAATCCCGGGACAGGGGACGCTCAGCCCCAGCATTTT.

The CDR3 region is CASSLGDSTNTIYF. CDR3 sequence (DNA): TGCGCCAGCAGCTTGGGGGACAGTACGAACACCATATATTTT. The rearrangement links TRBV5-1 to TRBJ1-3; 7 bases line up with TRBD1. The CDR3 is made up of 14 amino acids. V lost 0 bases, J lost 7 bases, and 4 bases stayed unmatched. Germline CDR1 is SGHRS and CDR2 is YFSETQ.

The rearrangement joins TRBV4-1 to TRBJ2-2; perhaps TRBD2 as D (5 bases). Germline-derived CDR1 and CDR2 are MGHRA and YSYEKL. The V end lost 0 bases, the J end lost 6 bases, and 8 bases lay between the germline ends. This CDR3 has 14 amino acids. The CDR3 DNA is TGCGCCAGCAGCCAAGAACCGAGGGCCGGGGAGCTGTTTTTT. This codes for CASSQEPRAGELFF.

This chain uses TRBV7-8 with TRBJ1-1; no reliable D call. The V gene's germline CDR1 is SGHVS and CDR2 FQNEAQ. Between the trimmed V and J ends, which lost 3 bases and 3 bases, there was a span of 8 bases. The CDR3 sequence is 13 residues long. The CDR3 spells CASSLDGDTEAFF. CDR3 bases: TGTGCCAGCAGCTTGGACGGGGACACTGAAGCTTTCTTT.

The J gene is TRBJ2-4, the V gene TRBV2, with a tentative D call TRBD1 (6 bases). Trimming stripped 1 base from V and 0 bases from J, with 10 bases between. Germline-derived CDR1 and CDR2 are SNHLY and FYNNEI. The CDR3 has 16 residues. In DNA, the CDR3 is TGTGCCAGCAGTGAAGGCAGGGGTATAGCCAAAAACATTCAGTACTTC. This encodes CASSEGRGIAKNIQYF.

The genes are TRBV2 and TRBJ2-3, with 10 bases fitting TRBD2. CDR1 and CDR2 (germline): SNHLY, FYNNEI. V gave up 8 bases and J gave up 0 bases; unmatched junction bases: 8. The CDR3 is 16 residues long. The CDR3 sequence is CASVTGLAASTDTQYF. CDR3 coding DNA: TGTGCCAGCGTCACCGGACTAGCGGCTAGCACAGATACGCAGTATTTT.

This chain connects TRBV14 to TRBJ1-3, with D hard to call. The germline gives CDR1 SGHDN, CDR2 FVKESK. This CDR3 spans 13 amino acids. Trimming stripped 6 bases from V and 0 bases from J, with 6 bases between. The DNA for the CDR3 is TGTGCCAGCAGTCACATCTCTGGAAACACCATATATTTT. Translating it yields CASSHISGNTIYF.